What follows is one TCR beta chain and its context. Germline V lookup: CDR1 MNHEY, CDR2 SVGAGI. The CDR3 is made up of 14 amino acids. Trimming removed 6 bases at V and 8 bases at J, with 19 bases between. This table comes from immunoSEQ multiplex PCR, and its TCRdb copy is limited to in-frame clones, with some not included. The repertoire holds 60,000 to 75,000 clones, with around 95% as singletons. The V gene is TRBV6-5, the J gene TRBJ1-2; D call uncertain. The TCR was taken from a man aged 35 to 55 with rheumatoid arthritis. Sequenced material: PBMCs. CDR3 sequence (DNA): TGTGCCAGCAGCCCCTCCCCCGCAGGCGGGGGCTACACCTTC. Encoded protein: CASSPSPAGGGYTF.